These 5 T cell receptor beta chains were all obtained from the same sample, sequenced in a study of blood T cell repertoires in COVID-19. TCRdb's copy holds only in-frame clones and misses some; the assay was immunoSEQ multiplex PCR. The table shows about 71,000 clones, with 82% occurring only once. What was sequenced was peripheral blood. These receptors were collected from a woman of 80 years or more with acute or convalescent COVID-19.

The chain joins TRBV24-1 to TRBJ2-5; 7 bases match TRBD1. The CDR3 contains 15 residues. CDR1 is KGHDR and CDR2 is SFDVKD in the germline V gene. V lost 1 base, J lost 4 bases, and 5 bases stayed unmatched. The CDR3 coding sequence is TGTGCCACCAGTGATTTTAGGGGGCCGGGAGAGACCCAGTACTTC. This gives the protein CATSDFRGPGETQYF.

The rearrangement joins TRBV13 to TRBJ2-2; 9 bases map to TRBD1. V lost 4 bases, J lost 0 bases, and 15 bases stayed unmatched. The germline V gene encodes CDR1 PRHDT and CDR2 FYEKMQ (reference sequence). There are 20 residues in the CDR3. The CDR3 DNA reads TGTGCCAGCAGCTCATACAGGGGGCCGGACGGACCTACGAACACCGGGGAGCTGTTTTTT. It specifies CASSSYRGPDGPTNTGELFF.

The rearrangement links TRBV28 to TRBJ2-2, with TRBD2 matching 11 bases. This CDR3 has 14 amino acids. The V gene end was trimmed by 7 bases and the J gene end by 4 bases; junction bases not matched to a gene: 2. Per the germline V gene, CDR1 is MDHEN and CDR2 is SYDVKM. CDR3 bases: TGTGCCAGCACCACTAGCGGGAGCACCGGGGAGCTGTTTTTT. Residues: CASTTSGSTGELFF.

The chain combines TRBV28 with TRBJ2-7; possibly TRBD2 for D (5 bases). CDR1 is MDHEN and CDR2 is SYDVKM in the germline V gene. Trimming took 5 bases from V and 3 from J, leaving 14 bases between them. The CDR3 is made up of 14 amino acids. CDR3 protein: CASSPDWEYYEQYF. CDR3 DNA sequence: TGTGCCAGCAGTCCTGACTGGGAGTACTACGAGCAGTACTTC.

V usage is TRBV5-1 and J usage is TRBJ2-2, with TRBD1 identical over 8 bases. Germline V gives CDR1 SGHRS, CDR2 YFSETQ. V was pared by 0 bases and J by 5 bases, with 0 bases of the junction left unmatched. The CDR3 totals 14 residues. CDR3 sequence reads: CASSLGQGTGELFF. CDR3 sequence (DNA): TGCGCCAGCAGCTTGGGACAGGGGACCGGGGAGCTGTTTTTT.